This is a list of T cell receptor beta chains from one sample in a study of blood T cell repertoires in COVID-19. Sequenced by immunoSEQ multiplex PCR; TCRdb stores in-frame clones only, minus some. This sample carries about 400,000 clones, more than 80% of them seen once, and the ten largest clones take over 1%. Sequencing was carried out using peripheral blood. The source is a man aged 35 to 55 with acute or convalescent COVID-19. Each CDR3 is given without its conserved first and last residue.

V gene	J gene	CDR3 protein
TRBV12-5	TRBJ2-3	ASGLALAGVADTQY
TRBV20-1	TRBJ2-7	SASGTAQAYEQY
TRBV27	TRBJ1-2	ASRGQGRRTGYT
TRBV27	TRBJ1-1	ASSPTGRWNTEAF
TRBV28	TRBJ1-4	ASSLGGGATNEKLF
TRBV7-9	TRBJ1-3	ASSRTQGGNTIY
TRBV30	TRBJ1-1	AWSATGSTEAF
TRBV2	TRBJ2-5	ASRGLAGDRETQY
TRBV9	TRBJ1-2	ASRDSVYGYT
TRBV7-9	TRBJ2-1	ASSFDGQVGVQF
TRBV4-1	TRBJ2-1	ASRLANEQF
TRBV7-9	TRBJ1-1	ASSLDLQGAGTEAF
TRBV5-4	TRBJ1-4	ASSSRSGGALEKLF
TRBV6-2/TRBV6-3	TRBJ1-2	ASSYSSQRTYGYT
TRBV10-1	TRBJ2-1	ASSEWRGDNEQF
TRBV5-1	TRBJ2-7	ASALRGSEQY
TRBV9	TRBJ2-3	ASSTSGRVGTDTQY
TRBV19	TRBJ1-1	ASRDRAKNTEAF
TRBV28	TRBJ1-2	ASRLQGAYGYT
TRBV27	TRBJ2-7	ASSTGQSYEQY
TRBV5-4	TRBJ1-6	ASSPRGGSSSYNSPLH
TRBV3-1/TRBV3-2	TRBJ2-3	ASSQALAGSGTDTQY
TRBV12-3/TRBV12-4	TRBJ2-2	ASSLGLTGELF
TRBV29-1	TRBJ1-1	SVVPGNTEAF
TRBV5-5	TRBJ2-7	ASSPTGFSAYEQY
TRBV5-5	TRBJ1-1	ASSLAGSTGRDTEAF
TRBV30	TRBJ1-4	ASRQTTNEKLF
TRBV12-3/TRBV12-4	TRBJ1-2	ASSSGGGGYT
TRBV7-9	TRBJ2-6	ASSPQRGALSGANVLT
TRBV27	TRBJ1-1	ASRLIARYTEAF
TRBV29-1	TRBJ2-1	SAPGAAGGTYNEQF
TRBV28	TRBJ2-2	ASSLWQGNTGELF
TRBV10-1	TRBJ1-6	ASTRAEQGLPPPLH